A single T cell receptor beta chain is shown here with its context. Its antigen is not identified. The data belong to a study of T cell responses to AZD1222 COVID-19 vaccine. The protocol was immunoSEQ multiplex PCR, while the TCRdb copy is restricted to in-frame clones and leaves out a portion. The sample carries about 160,000 clones, roughly nine tenths recorded once. General study points: The donor cohort was predominantly white British with a female majority, and clonal diversity may have been underestimated.

Trimming removed 0 bases from V and 6 bases from J, with 4 bases in between. Germline values: CDR1 GTSNPN, CDR2 SVGIG (reference sequence). This CDR3 is 11 amino acids long. This specimen consisted of peripheral blood, obtained 28 days after the second AZD1222 dose. This sequence originates from an adult who received the AZD1222 COVID-19 vaccine. The chain employs TRBV30 and TRBJ2-3; no clear D. The CDR3, as DNA: TGTGCCTGGAGTGTGTACGATACGCAGTATTTT. Protein sequence: CAWSVYDTQYF.